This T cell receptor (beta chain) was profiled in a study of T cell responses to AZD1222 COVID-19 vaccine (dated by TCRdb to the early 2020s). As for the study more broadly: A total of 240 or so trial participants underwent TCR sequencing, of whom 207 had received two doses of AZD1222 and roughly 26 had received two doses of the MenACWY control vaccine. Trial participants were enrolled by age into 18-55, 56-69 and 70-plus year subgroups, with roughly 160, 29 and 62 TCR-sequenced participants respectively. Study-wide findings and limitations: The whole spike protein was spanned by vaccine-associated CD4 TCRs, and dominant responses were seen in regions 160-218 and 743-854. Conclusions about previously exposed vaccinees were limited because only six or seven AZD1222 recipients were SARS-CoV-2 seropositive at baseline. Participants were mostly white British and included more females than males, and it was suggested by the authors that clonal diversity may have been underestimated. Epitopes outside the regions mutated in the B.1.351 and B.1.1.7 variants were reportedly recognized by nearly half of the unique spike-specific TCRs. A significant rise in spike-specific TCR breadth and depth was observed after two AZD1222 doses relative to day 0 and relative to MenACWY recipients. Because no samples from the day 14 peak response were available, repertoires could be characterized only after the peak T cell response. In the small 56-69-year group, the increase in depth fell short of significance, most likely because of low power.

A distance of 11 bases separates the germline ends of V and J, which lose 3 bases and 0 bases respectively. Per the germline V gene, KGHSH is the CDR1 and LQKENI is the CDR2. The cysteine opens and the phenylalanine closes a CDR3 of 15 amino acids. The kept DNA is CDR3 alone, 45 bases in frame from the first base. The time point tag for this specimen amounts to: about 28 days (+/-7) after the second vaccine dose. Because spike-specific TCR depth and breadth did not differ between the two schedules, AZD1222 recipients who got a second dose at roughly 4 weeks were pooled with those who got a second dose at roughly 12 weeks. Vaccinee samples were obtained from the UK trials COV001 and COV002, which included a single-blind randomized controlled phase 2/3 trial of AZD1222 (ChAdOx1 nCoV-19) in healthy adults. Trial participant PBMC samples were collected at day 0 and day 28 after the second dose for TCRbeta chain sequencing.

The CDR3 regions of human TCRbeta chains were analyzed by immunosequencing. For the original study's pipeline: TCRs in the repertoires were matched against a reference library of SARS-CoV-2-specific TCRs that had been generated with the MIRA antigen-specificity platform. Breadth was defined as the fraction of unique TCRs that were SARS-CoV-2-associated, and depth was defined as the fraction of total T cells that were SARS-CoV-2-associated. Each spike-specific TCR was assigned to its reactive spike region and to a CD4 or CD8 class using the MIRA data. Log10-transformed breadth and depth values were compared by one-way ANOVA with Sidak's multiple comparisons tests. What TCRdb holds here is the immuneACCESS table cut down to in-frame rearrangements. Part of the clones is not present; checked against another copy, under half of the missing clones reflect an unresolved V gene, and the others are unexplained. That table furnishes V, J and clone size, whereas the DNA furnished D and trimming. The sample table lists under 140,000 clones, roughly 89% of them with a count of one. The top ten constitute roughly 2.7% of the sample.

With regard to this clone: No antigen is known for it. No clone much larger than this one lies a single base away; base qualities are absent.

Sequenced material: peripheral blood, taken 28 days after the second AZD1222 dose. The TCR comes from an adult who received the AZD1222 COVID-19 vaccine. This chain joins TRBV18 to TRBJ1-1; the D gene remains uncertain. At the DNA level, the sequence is TGTGCCAGCTCACCTTTTGGGGAGATGAACACTGAAGCTTTCTTT. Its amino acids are CASSPFGEMNTEAFF.